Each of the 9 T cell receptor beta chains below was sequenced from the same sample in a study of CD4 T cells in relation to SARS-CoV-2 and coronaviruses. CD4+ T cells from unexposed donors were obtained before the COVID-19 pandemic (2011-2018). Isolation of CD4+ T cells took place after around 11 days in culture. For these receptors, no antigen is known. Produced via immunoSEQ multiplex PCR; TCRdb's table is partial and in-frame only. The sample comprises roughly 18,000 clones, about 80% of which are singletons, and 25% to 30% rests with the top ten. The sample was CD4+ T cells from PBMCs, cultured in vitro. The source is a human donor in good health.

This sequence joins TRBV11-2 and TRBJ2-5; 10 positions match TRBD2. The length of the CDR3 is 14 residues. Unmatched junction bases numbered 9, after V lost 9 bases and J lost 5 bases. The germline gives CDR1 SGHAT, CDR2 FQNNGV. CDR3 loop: CASKSGRASETQYF. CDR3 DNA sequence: TGTGCCAGTAAAAGCGGGAGGGCCTCGGAGACCCAGTACTTC.

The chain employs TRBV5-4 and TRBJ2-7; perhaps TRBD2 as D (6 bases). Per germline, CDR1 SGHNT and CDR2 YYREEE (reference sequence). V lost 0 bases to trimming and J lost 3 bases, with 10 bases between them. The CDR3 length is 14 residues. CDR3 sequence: CASSLGGGDYEQYF. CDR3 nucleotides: TGTGCCAGCAGCTTGGGGGGCGGGGACTACGAGCAGTACTTC. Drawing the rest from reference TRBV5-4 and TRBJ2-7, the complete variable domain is ETGVTQSPTHLIKTRGQQVTLRCSSQSGHNTVSWYQQALGQGPQFIFQYYREEENGRGNFPPRFSGLQFPNYSSELNVNALELDDSALYLCASSLGGGDYEQYFGPGTRLTVT.

CDR3: CASHRRQETQYF. CDR3 nucleotide sequence: TGTGCCAGCCACAGGCGCCAAGAGACCCAGTACTTC. This chain joins TRBV6-5 and TRBJ2-5; TRBD1 might be the D (5 bases). Looked up from germline, CDR1 is MNHEY and CDR2 is SVGAGI. The CDR3 has 12 residues. Trimming removed 8 bases at V and 1 base at J, with 8 bases between.

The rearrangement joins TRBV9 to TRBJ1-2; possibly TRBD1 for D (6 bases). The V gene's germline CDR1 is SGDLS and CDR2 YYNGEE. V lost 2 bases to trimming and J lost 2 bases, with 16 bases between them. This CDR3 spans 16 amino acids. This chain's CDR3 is CASSVGLGGLNYGYTF. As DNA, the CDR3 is TGTGCCAGCAGCGTCGGATTAGGGGGGTTAAACTATGGCTACACCTTC.

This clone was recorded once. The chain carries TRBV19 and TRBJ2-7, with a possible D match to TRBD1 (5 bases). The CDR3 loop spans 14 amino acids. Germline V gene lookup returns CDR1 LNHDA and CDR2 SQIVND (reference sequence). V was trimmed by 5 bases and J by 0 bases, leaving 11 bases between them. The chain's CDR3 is CASSEQADSYEQYF. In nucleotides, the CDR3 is TGTGCCAGTAGTGAACAGGCGGACTCCTACGAGCAGTACTTC.

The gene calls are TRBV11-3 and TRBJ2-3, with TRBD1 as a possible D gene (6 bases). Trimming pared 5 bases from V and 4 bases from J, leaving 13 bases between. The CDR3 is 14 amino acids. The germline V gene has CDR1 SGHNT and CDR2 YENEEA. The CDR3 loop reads CASSPTGTPDTQYF. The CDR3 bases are TGTGCCAGCAGCCCCACAGGGACACCAGATACGCAGTATTTT.

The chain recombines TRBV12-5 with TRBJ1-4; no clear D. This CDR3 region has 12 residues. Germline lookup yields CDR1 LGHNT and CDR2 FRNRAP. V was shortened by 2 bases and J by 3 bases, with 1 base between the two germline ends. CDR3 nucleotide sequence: TGTGCTAGTGGTTTGCCTAATGAAAAACTGTTTTTT. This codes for CASGLPNEKLFF.

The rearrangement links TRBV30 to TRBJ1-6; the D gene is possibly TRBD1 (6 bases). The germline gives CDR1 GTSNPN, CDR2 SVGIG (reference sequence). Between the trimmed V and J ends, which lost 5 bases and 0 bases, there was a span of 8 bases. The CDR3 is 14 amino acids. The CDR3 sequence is CAWRQDSYNSPLHF. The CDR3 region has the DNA TGTGCCTGGCGACAGGACTCCTATAATTCACCCCTCCACTTT.

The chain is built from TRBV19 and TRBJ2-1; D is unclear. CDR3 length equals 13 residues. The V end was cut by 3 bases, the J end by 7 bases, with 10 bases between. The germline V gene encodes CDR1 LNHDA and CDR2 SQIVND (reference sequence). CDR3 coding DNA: TGTGCCAGTAGTATTAGACCGTGGAATGAGCAGTTCTTC. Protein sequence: CASSIRPWNEQFF.